The text below deals with one TCR beta chain. The antigen remains undetermined. Germline and junction disagree at one end, which may indicate a read error. After autologous stem cell transplantation all patients relapsed, and prior brentuximab vedotin exposure differed between cohorts. Clones were sequenced by immunoSEQ multiplex PCR, and TCRdb holds only the in-frame ones, with some missing. Of tens of thousands of clones in the sample, over 70% were seen once. Germline V gene lookup returns CDR1 SSHAT and CDR2 FNYEAQ (reference sequence). This CDR3 is built from 15 residues. This entry is derived from a study of PD-1 blockade in classical Hodgkin lymphoma. The study, taken as a whole, reports: No one has yet defined what causes the repertoire differences, which may be disease activity or prior therapy. As was reported, newly diagnosed patients showed lower baseline TCR diversity than healthy donors did.

The rearrangement links TRBV7-7 to TRBJ2-1, with 14 bases lining up with TRBD2. The sequencing here drew on peripheral blood mononuclear cells (PBMCs), taken at baseline. This receptor was identified in a human donor with classical Hodgkin lymphoma. CDR3 DNA sequence: TGTGCTAGCAGCCGGGGACTAGCGGGAGATAATGAGCAGTTCTTC. Translation: CASSRGLAGDNEQFF.